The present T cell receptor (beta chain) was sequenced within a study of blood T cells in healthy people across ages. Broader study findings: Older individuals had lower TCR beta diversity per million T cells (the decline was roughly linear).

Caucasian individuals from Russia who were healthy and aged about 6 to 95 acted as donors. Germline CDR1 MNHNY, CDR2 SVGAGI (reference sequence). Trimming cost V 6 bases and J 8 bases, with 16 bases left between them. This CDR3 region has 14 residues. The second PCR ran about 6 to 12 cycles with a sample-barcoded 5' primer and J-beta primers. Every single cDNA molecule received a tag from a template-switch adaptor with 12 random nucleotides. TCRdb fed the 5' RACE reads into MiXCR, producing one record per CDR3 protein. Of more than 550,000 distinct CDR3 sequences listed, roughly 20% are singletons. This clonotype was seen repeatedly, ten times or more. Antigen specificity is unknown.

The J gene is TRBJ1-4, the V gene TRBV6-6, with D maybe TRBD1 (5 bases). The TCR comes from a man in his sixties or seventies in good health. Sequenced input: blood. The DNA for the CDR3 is TGTGCCAGCAGAGTCCGGGACGGGGAAGAAAAACTGTTTTTT. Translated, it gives CASRVRDGEEKLFF.